This passage covers 15 T cell receptor beta chains from one sample sequenced in a study of graft-versus-host responses after intestinal transplantation. Method: immunoSEQ multiplex PCR; TCRdb's copy keeps in-frame clones and lacks some. The repertoire holds approximately 1,600 clones, with 50% to 70% as singletons. The authors seeded roughly 200,000 CFSE-labeled responder cells together with roughly 200,000 irradiated stimulator cells tagged with violet dye. The specimen was alloreactive CD8+ T cells from a mixed lymphocyte reaction culture, collected before transplantation. Subset specified: CFSE-low proliferating T cells sorted from roughly 6-day pre-transplant mixed lymphocyte reaction (GvH or HvG direction). These receptors all stem from a human patient who was an organ donor for intestinal transplantation.

V usage is TRBV27 and J usage is TRBJ2-1, with 8 bases identical to TRBD2. This CDR3 has 14 residues. V shed 8 bases, J shed 3 bases, and the junction held 6 bases outside the gene matches. Per the germline V gene, CDR1 is MNHEY and CDR2 is SMNVEV (reference sequence). The CDR3 DNA follows: TGTGCCAGCTCCTCGGGGGGGAACTACAATGAGCAGTTCTTC. It yields the protein CASSSGGNYNEQFF.

The V call is TRBV4-3, the J call TRBJ1-5; weak D call: TRBD1 (5 bases). This CDR3 is built from 16 residues. Trimming took 0 bases from V and 6 from J, leaving 15 bases between them. Germline V CDR1 and CDR2: LGHNA, YSLEER. CDR3 sequence: CASSQDLPGLAQPQHF. The CDR3 nucleotides are TGCGCCAGCAGCCAAGATCTGCCGGGACTCGCTCAGCCCCAGCATTTT.

This clone was detected a few times. The chain uses TRBV27 and TRBJ2-5; D unclear. Deletions cut 4 bases from V and 0 bases from J, with 6 bases between. Per germline, CDR1 MNHEY and CDR2 SMNVEV (reference sequence). The CDR3 is made up of 13 amino acids. CDR3: CASSSTDQETQYF. CDR3 DNA: TGTGCCAGCAGTTCTACAGACCAAGAGACCCAGTACTTC.

V usage is TRBV5-7 and J usage is TRBJ2-7; D uncertain. TRBV5-7 is an ORF; its function is uncertain. The CDR3 totals 13 residues. Trimming removed 2 bases at V and 2 bases at J, with 8 bases between. CDR3 protein: CASSFGEPYEQYF. The CDR3 nucleotides read TGTGCCAGCAGCTTTGGGGAACCCTACGAGCAGTACTTC.

This clone was seen more than once but under ten times. The chain couples TRBV19 to TRBJ2-3; D not certain. The germline V and J ends were trimmed by 1 base and 4 bases, with 12 bases remaining between them. The CDR3 sequence is 15 residues long. Germline loops: CDR1 LNHDA, CDR2 SQIVND (reference sequence). This chain's CDR3 is CASSIGSGSADTQYF. The CDR3 DNA sequence: TGTGCCAGTAGTATAGGGTCAGGTTCAGCAGATACGCAGTATTTT.

This rearrangement joins TRBV27 to TRBJ2-7; D is perhaps TRBD1 or TRBD2 (5 bases each). Deletions cut 3 bases from V and 1 base from J, with 10 bases between. Germline lookup yields CDR1 MNHEY and CDR2 SMNVEV (reference sequence). The CDR3 has 14 amino acids. The CDR3 loop is CASSFGTESYEQYF. CDR3 nucleotide sequence: TGTGCCAGCAGTTTCGGGACCGAATCCTACGAGCAGTACTTC.

This clone was counted a few times. The V call is TRBV19, the J call TRBJ2-7; D is ambiguous. CDR3 size: 14 residues. Germline-derived CDR1 and CDR2 are LNHDA and SQIVND (reference sequence). Trimming took off 3 bases at V and 2 bases at J, with 11 bases between the two ends. CDR3 in DNA: TGTGCCAGTAGTATCGTGGGGATACCCTACGAGCAGTACTTC. Protein product: CASSIVGIPYEQYF.

This clone was recorded once. CDR3 coding DNA: TGTGCCAGCAGTTTGACAGGGGGCTATGGCTACACCTTC. The encoded protein is CASSLTGGYGYTF. J is TRBJ1-2 and V is TRBV27; 9 bases line up with TRBD1. CDR1 and CDR2 from the germline V gene are MNHEY and SMNVEV (reference sequence). The CDR3 consists of 13 residues. The ends lost 3 bases at V and 4 bases at J; junction bases unmatched: 0.

This chain joins TRBV5-4 and TRBJ1-2; D is perhaps TRBD1 (6 bases). CDR1 is SGHNT, CDR2 YYREEE, per germline (reference sequence). Deletions cut 1 base from V and 10 bases from J, with 14 bases between. The CDR3 runs 13 residues. The CDR3 nucleotides read TGTGCCAGCAGCTTGAGCACAGGGAGTGCCTACACCTTC. Protein: CASSLSTGSAYTF.

This clone showed up just a few times. The J gene is TRBJ2-7, the V gene TRBV5-5, with D hard to call. Trimming stripped 3 bases from V and 1 base from J, with 2 bases between. This CDR3 is 11 amino acids long. Germline-derived CDR1 and CDR2 are SGHKS and YYEKEE (reference sequence). The CDR3 coding sequence is TGTGCCAGCAGCTCTTCCTACGAGCAGTACTTC. This translates into CASSSSYEQYF.

This clone was seen only a few times. The chain joins TRBV7-8 to TRBJ1-5, with 11 positions matching TRBD1. The V segment lost 1 base and the J segment 1 base; nucleotides outside the gene matches: 12. The germline V gene has CDR1 SGHVS and CDR2 FQNEAQ. The CDR3 runs 20 residues. CDR3 in DNA: TGTGCCAGCAGCTTAGGAGCTCTGGACAGGGGGCAGCGGAGCAATCAGCCCCAGCATTTT. Translation: CASSLGALDRGQRSNQPQHF.

The chain is built from TRBV6-6 and TRBJ1-2; weak D call: TRBD1 (6 bases). Germline values: CDR1 MNHNY, CDR2 SVGAGI (reference sequence). V lost 5 bases and J lost 0, with 10 bases in between. CDR3 length equals 14 residues. The CDR3 sequence: CASSDRNSNYGYTF. The DNA for the CDR3 is TGTGCCAGCAGTGACAGGAACTCTAACTATGGCTACACCTTC.

This clone has more than one count but fewer than ten. The CDR3: CASSMDRASNSPLHF. The CDR3, as DNA: TGTGCCAGCAGTATGGACAGGGCCTCGAATTCACCCCTCCACTTT. The chain links TRBV28 to TRBJ1-6; 8 nucleotides match TRBD1. In germline, CDR1 is MDHEN, CDR2 SYDVKM. The V gene end was trimmed by 5 bases and the J gene end by 7 bases; junction bases not matched to a gene: 7. This CDR3 spans 15 amino acids.

The chain employs TRBV30 and TRBJ1-3; D might be TRBD1 (5 bases). Trimming stripped 4 bases from V and 2 bases from J, with 9 bases between. Germline V gene lookup returns CDR1 GTSNPN and CDR2 SVGIG (reference sequence). CDR3 length equals 13 residues. This chain's CDR3 is CAWNLGAGNTIYF. CDR3 nucleotides: TGTGCCTGGAATTTGGGGGCTGGAAACACCATATATTTT.

The rearrangement joins TRBV9 to TRBJ2-6; no clear D gene. The CDR3 loop spans 16 amino acids. Germline-derived CDR1 and CDR2 are SGDLS and YYNGEE. V was pared by 6 bases and J by 5 bases, with 18 bases between. CDR3 nucleotide sequence: TGTGCCAGCATAGAGTTCAAACAAAGTCGGGCCAACGTCCTGACTTTC. It specifies CASIEFKQSRANVLTF.